The rows below give T cell receptor beta chains drawn from one sample of a study of cytomegalovirus exposure and HLA in healthy donors. Profiled with immunoSEQ multiplex PCR; TCRdb holds only in-frame clones, not every one. The table has 150,000 to 200,000 clones, about four fifths seen once. The sample consisted of PBMCs. Receptor source: a man in his fifties in good health and CMV-seronegative. CDR3s include the opening cysteine and the closing phenylalanine or tryptophan. Fields, in order: V gene, J gene, clone size, D gene, CDR3 protein, CDR3 DNA. A D gene is named only where the DNA matches it firmly. The size of a clone is reported for some rows only, either as once, few or many, or as a class for expanded clones.

TRBV5-6	TRBJ2-5	few	TRBD2	CASSFSGTGTQYF	TGTGCCAGCAGTTTCAGCGGGACGGGGACCCAGTACTTC
TRBV28	TRBJ2-3	NA	NA	CASSSGGSTDTQYF	TGTGCCAGCAGTTCTGGCGGAAGCACAGATACGCAGTATTTT
TRBV25-1	TRBJ2-2	NA	NA	CASSEAPGPPPNTGELFF	TGTGCCAGCAGTGAAGCTCCAGGGCCCCCTCCGAACACCGGGGAGCTGTTTTTT
TRBV18	TRBJ1-1	NA	NA	CASSPGLGVYTEAFF	TGTGCCAGCTCCCCAGGACTAGGTGTTTACACTGAAGCTTTCTTT
TRBV6-5	TRBJ2-7	few	TRBD1	CASSYIQGALYEQYF	TGTGCCAGCAGTTACATCCAGGGGGCATTGTACGAGCAGTACTTC
TRBV6-5	TRBJ1-1	NA	NA	CASSYEKRNTEAFF	TGTGCCAGCAGTTACGAAAAGAGGAACACTGAAGCTTTCTTT
TRBV5-1	TRBJ2-2	NA	TRBD2	CASSFSGSGPGELFF	TGCGCCAGCAGCTTTAGCGGGAGTGGCCCCGGGGAGCTGTTTTTT
TRBV18	TRBJ1-4	few	NA	CASSPTGGSANEKLFF	TGTGCCAGCTCACCCACGGGCGGGAGCGCTAATGAAAAACTGTTTTTT
TRBV19	TRBJ1-6	NA	NA	CASSRRQRLNSPLHF	TGTGCCAGTAGCCGCCGGCAGAGGCTTAATTCACCCCTCCACTTT
TRBV10-3	TRBJ2-7	NA	NA	CAISLDSPYEQYF	TGTGCCATCAGTCTAGACAGCCCCTACGAGCAGTACTTC
TRBV6-4	TRBJ2-2	NA	NA	CASSAQGTGELFF	TGTGCCAGCAGTGCCCAGGGTACCGGGGAGCTGTTTTTT
TRBV4-1	TRBJ2-7	NA	TRBD1	CASSLSPGQVYEQYF	TGCGCCAGCAGCCTTTCACCGGGACAGGTCTACGAGCAGTACTTC
TRBV6-6	TRBJ1-5	once	NA	CASSLVSPEEPQHF	TGTGCCAGCAGTCTAGTATCCCCAGAGGAGCCCCAGCATTTT
TRBV30	TRBJ2-3	NA	NA	CAVGLLGPDTQYF	TGTGCCGTGGGACTCCTCGGCCCAGATACGCAGTATTTT
TRBV4-2	TRBJ1-3	few	NA	CASSRYSRSGNTIYF	TGTGCCAGCAGCCGATACTCCCGGTCTGGAAACACCATATATTTT
TRBV6-5	TRBJ2-7	NA	NA	CATERLYEQYF	TGTGCCACGGAGCGGCTCTACGAGCAGTACTTC
TRBV18	TRBJ2-1	NA	TRBD2	CASQLTSGYNEQFF	TGTGCCAGCCAGTTGACTAGCGGCTACAATGAGCAGTTCTTC
TRBV6-1	TRBJ2-7	NA	NA	CASSSQFGEQYF	TGTGCCAGCAGTTCACAGTTCGGCGAGCAGTACTTC
TRBV7-7	TRBJ2-1	NA	TRBD2	CASSPGGWEQFF	TGTGCTAGCAGCCCGGGGGGATGGGAGCAGTTCTTC
TRBV7-8	TRBJ1-4	NA	NA	CASSLEKDSKPTNEKLFF	TGTGCCAGCAGCTTAGAAAAAGACTCAAAACCAACTAATGAAAAACTGTTTTTT
TRBV28	TRBJ2-6	NA	TRBD2	CASSPGGAGANVLTF	TGTGCCAGCAGTCCCGGGGGGGCTGGGGCCAACGTCCTGACTTTC
TRBV27	TRBJ2-7	once	TRBD2	CASSFLLAGGTNYEQYF	TGTGCCAGCAGTTTCCTGCTAGCGGGAGGTACTAACTACGAGCAGTACTTC
TRBV5-6	TRBJ1-1	NA	NA	CASSLWWPTRIAFF	TGTGCCAGCAGCTTGTGGTGGCCTACTAGGATAGCTTTCTTT
TRBV4-2	TRBJ1-1	NA	NA	CASSQFEKSRTEAFF	TGTGCCAGCAGCCAATTCGAGAAGAGTAGAACTGAAGCTTTCTTT
TRBV10-3	TRBJ2-7	NA	TRBD1	CAISEMGQGYEQYF	TGTGCCATCAGTGAAATGGGACAGGGCTACGAGCAGTACTTC
TRBV15	TRBJ2-7	NA	TRBD2	CATSGAGSNSYEQYF	TGTGCCACCAGCGGAGCGGGAAGCAACTCCTACGAGCAGTACTTC
TRBV7-3	TRBJ2-1	NA	NA	CASSLRGGGSSYNEQFF	TGTGCCAGCAGCTTAAGGGGGGGCGGGAGCTCCTACAATGAGCAGTTCTTC
TRBV4-3	TRBJ2-3	NA	TRBD1	CASSRRPGGQDTQYF	TGCGCCAGCAGCCGTCGGCCAGGGGGCCAAGATACGCAGTATTTT